This T cell receptor (beta chain) is from a study of shared clonotypes between healthy human individuals. Genomic DNA belonging to each subset was distributed in equal measure over several immunoSEQ plates. Using approximately 200 ng DNA, 30,000 to 35,000 T cell genomes, the sorted-subset replicate PCRs were run. The data were produced by immunoSEQ multiplex PCR, yet TCRdb's version contains in-frame clones alone and is incomplete. The data show some 1.5 million clones, roughly 98% seen once. Germline CDR1 and CDR2: SGHDN and FVKESK. This CDR3 is 15 amino acids long. V was shortened by 0 bases and J by 4 bases, with 9 bases between the two germline ends.

This chain joins TRBV14 and TRBJ2-2, with D possibly matching TRBD1 (5 bases). Sequencing was done on a sample of naive CD4+ T cells sorted from blood. Subset in this sample: CD45RA+ positively selected. The clonotype comes from a man aged 25-45 years in good health. In nucleotides, the CDR3 is TGTGCCAGCAGCCAAGATCCAGGGTTCACCGGGGAGCTGTTTTTT. Translated, it gives CASSQDPGFTGELFF.